This TCR beta chain was recovered during a study of shared clonotypes between healthy human individuals. As for the study in general: The study used three CD4 naive, three CD4 memory, two CD8 naive and one CD8 memory plate per donor.

As regards this clone: Its specificity is unknown.

Positive CCR7 selection of CD45RO-negative cells yielded the naive CD8 cells, and terminally differentiated effector memory CD45RA+ cells were excluded. Only in-frame clones appear in the TCRdb table, and some are missing; sequencing was by immunoSEQ multiplex PCR. The table has over 2 million clones, roughly 95% seen once; the top ten hold approximately 1.2%. This CDR3 region has 15 residues. Trimming removed 1 base from V and 3 bases from J; junction bases left unmatched: 2. The germline CDR1 and CDR2 sequences are SGHNT and YENEEA. Study-wide findings and caveats: What rarefaction showed was incomplete sorted-subset sequencing despite large depth.

The receptor was derived from a man aged 18 to 30 in good health. Sequencing was performed on naive CD8+ T cells sorted from blood. The chain carries TRBV11-3 and TRBJ2-1, with TRBD2 matching 8 bases. CDR3 sequence (DNA): TGTGCCAGCAGCTTAGGGCGGGAGGACTACAATGAGCAGTTCTTC. Residues: CASSLGREDYNEQFF.